The rows below give T cell receptor beta chains drawn from one sample of a study of T cell repertoires in cytomegalovirus infection. MiXCR, run by TCRdb on the reads, gives a single entry per CDR3 protein. The sample has about a million distinct CDR3 sequences; 31% are singletons. Their antigen targets remain unknown. Sequences were derived from cultured CD8+ T cells from PBMCs, sampled from culture after CMV antigen stimulation. The receptors stem from a human donor in good health (CMV status not recorded). Some clones in this sample may be carry-over from other donors' samples. Each CDR3 is given with its conserved first and last residue. D genes are given only for firm matches. Where a row states a size, it is once, few, many or the class of an expanded clone; other rows omit it.

DNA	CDR3	J	V	size	D
TGCAGTGCTGCGCCCGGGACTAGCGGGGGAAGAGATACGCAGTATTTT	CSAAPGTSGGRDTQYF	TRBJ2-3	TRBV20-1	NA	TRBD2
TGTGCCAGCAGGTTTGCGGGGGCCCCCCAGCATTTT	CASRFAGAPQHF	TRBJ1-5	TRBV28	NA	NA
TGCAGCGTTGAAGGGGGGGTAGGCACAGATACGCAGTATTTT	CSVEGGVGTDTQYF	TRBJ2-3	TRBV29-1	NA	NA
TGTGCCAGCAGCGCCGGGACACAACCTCAAGAGACCCAGTACTTC	CASSAGTQPQETQYF	TRBJ2-5	TRBV7-9	NA	NA
TGTGCCAGCAGCCGACTCTATTCACGCCCAGGGGCAGATACGCAGTATTTT	CASSRLYSRPGADTQYF	TRBJ2-3	TRBV7-2	many	NA
TGTGCCAGCTCGATAGCGGGTGACAATGAGCAGTTCTTC	CASSIAGDNEQFF	TRBJ2-1	TRBV7-3	NA	TRBD2
TGCGCCAGCAGCCAAAAAGAAGCCTTGGGGGGCTATGGCTACACCTTC	CASSQKEALGGYGYTF	TRBJ1-2	TRBV4-1	NA	NA
TGTGCCACCATAGCGGGGGTCTCCTACAATGAGCAGTTCTTC	CATIAGVSYNEQFF	TRBJ2-1	TRBV7-6	NA	TRBD2
TGTGCCAGCAGCTTTACCCCCTACGACAGGGGAGGGTACAATGAGCAGTTCTTC	CASSFTPYDRGGYNEQFF	TRBJ2-1	TRBV7-9	many	NA
TGTGCCAGCAGCTTAATTTGGGGACAGGGGGACGGGGAGCTGTTTTTT	CASSLIWGQGDGELFF	TRBJ2-2	TRBV7-6	NA	TRBD1
TGTGCCAGCAGCCGTCGACAGGGTGGGATCTATGGCTACACCTTC	CASSRRQGGIYGYTF	TRBJ1-2	TRBV2	NA	TRBD1
TGTGCCAGCAGTGAAATTCAGGGGGCGGAAGGCTACACCTTC	CASSEIQGAEGYTF	TRBJ1-2	TRBV2	NA	TRBD1
TGTGCCAGCAGCTTTGTGCCCAATGAGCAGTTCTTC	CASSFVPNEQFF	TRBJ2-1	TRBV5-6	few	NA
TGTGCCAGCAGTGATGGGATAGCGGGGGGTGTGCAGTTCTTC	CASSDGIAGGVQFF	TRBJ2-1	TRBV2	NA	TRBD2
TGTGCCAGCAGCGAAGGACAGCGTGAGGGCTACACCTTC	CASSEGQREGYTF	TRBJ1-2	TRBV2	NA	NA
TGTGCCAGCAACTCGGCCGAGGGGGGCTGGGAGCTGTTTTTT	CASNSAEGGWELFF	TRBJ2-2	TRBV7-9	many	NA
TGCGCCAGCAGCCAAGACGGGGAAGAAATTGAAAAACTGTTTTTT	CASSQDGEEIEKLFF	TRBJ1-4	TRBV4-3	few	NA
TGTGCCAGCAGAGTCTCAGATATAGATGAAAAACTGTTTTTT	CASRVSDIDEKLFF	TRBJ1-4	TRBV27	NA	NA